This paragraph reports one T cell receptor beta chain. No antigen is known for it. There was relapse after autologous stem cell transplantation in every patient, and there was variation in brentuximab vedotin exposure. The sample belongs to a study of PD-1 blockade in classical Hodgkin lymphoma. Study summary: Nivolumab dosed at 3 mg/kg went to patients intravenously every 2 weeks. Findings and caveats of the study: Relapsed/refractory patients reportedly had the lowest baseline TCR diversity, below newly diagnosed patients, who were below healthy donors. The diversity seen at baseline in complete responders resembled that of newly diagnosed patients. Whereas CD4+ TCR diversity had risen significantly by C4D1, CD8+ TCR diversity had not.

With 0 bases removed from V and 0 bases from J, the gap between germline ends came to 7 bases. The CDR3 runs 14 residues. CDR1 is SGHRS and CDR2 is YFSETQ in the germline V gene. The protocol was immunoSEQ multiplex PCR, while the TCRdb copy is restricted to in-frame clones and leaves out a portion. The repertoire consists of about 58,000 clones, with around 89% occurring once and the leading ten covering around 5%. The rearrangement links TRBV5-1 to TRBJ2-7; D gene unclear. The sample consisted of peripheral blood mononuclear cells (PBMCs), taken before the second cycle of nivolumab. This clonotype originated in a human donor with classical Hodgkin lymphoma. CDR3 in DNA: TGCGCCAGCAGCTTGGGACAAATCTCCTACGAGCAGTACTTC. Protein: CASSLGQISYEQYF.